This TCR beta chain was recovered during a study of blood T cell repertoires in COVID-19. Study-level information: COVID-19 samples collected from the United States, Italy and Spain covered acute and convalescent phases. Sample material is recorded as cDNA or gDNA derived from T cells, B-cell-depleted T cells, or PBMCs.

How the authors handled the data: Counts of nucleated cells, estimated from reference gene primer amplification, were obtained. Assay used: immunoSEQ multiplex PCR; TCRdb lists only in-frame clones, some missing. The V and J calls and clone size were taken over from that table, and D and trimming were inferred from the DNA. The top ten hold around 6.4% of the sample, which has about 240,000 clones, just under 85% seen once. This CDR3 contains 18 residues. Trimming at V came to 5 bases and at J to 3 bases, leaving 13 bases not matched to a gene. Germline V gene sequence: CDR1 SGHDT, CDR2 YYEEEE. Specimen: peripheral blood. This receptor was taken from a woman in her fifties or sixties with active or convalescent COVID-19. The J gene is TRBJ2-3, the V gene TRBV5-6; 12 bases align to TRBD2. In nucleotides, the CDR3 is TGTGCCAGCAGGACCCTCCTTGGGACTAGCGGGCGGACAGATACGCAGTATTTT. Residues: CASRTLLGTSGRTDTQYF.